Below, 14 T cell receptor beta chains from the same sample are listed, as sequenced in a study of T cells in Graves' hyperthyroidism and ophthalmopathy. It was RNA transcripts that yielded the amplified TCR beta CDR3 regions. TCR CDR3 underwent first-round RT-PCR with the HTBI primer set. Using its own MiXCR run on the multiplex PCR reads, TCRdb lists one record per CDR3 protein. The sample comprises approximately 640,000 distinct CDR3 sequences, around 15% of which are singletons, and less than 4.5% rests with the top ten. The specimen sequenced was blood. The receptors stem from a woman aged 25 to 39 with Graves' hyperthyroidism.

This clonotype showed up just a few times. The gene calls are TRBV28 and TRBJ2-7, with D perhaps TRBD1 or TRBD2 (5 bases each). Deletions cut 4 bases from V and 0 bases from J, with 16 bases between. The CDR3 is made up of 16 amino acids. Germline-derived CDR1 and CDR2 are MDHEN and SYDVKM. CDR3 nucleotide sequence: TGTGCCAGCAGTTCCTCCGACGGGACGCTCTCCTACGAGCAGTACTTC. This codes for CASSSSDGTLSYEQYF.

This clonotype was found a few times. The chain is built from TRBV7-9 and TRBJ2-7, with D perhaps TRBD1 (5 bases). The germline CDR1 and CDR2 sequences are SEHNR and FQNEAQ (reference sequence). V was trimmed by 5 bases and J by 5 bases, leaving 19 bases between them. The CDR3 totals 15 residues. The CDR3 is CASSRTWGRAHEQYF. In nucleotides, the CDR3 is TGTGCCAGCAGCCGAACATGGGGCCGAGCCCACGAGCAGTACTTC. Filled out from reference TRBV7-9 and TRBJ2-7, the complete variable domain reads DTGVSQNPRHKITKRGQNVTFRCDPISEHNRLYWYRQTLGQGPEFLTYFQNEAQLEKSRLLSDRFSAERPKGSFSTLEIQRTEQGDSAMYLCASSRTWGRAHEQYFGPGTRLTVT.

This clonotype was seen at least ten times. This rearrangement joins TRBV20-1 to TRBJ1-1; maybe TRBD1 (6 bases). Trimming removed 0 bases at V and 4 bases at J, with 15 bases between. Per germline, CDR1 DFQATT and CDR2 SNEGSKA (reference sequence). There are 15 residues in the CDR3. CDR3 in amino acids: CSARDQGRWTTEAFF. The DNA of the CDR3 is TGCAGTGCTAGAGATCAGGGGCGTTGGACCACTGAAGCTTTCTTT.

In DNA, the CDR3 is TGTGCCAGCAGACTGGGGGTTCTAAGAACAGAGACCCAGTACTTC. This codes for CASRLGVLRTETQYF. The J gene is TRBJ2-5, the V gene TRBV28; D might be TRBD1 or TRBD2, each matching 5 bases. V dropped 6 bases and J dropped 4 bases, with 18 bases sitting between them. The CDR3 loop spans 15 amino acids. CDR1 is MDHEN, CDR2 SYDVKM, per germline.

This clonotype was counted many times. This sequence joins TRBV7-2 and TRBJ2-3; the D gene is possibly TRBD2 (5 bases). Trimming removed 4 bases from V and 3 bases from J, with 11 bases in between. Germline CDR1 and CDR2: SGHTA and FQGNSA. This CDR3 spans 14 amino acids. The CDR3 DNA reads TGTGCCAGCAGCTCAGAGGACTCGACAGATACGCAGTATTTT. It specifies CASSSEDSTDTQYF.

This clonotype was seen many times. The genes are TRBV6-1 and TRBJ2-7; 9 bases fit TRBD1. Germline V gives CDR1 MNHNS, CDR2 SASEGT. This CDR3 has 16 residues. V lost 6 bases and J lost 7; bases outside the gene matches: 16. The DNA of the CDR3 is TGTGCCAGCAGGACCCCAATCGGGACAGGGAGGCTGGAGCAGTACTTC. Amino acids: CASRTPIGTGRLEQYF.

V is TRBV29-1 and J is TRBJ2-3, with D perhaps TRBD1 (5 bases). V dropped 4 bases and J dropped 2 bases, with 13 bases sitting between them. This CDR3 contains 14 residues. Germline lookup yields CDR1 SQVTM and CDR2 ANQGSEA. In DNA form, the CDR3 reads TGCAGCGTTGCAGGACAACAGCCCACAGATACGCAGTATTTT. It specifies CSVAGQQPTDTQYF.

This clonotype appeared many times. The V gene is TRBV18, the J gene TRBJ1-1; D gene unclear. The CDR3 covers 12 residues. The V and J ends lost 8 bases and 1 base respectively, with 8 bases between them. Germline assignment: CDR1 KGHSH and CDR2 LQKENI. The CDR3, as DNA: TGTGCCAGCGATACCCCGAACACTGAAGCTTTCTTT. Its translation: CASDTPNTEAFF.

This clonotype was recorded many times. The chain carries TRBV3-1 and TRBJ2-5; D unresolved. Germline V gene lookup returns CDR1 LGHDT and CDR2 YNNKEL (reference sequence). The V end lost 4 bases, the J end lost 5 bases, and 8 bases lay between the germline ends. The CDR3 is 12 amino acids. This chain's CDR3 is CASSLVAETQYF. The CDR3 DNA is TGTGCCAGCAGCCTCGTCGCGGAGACCCAGTACTTC.

The CDR3, as DNA: TGTGCCAGCAGCCCTTGGGGCGGGGATGAAAAACTGTTTTTT. This gives the protein CASSPWGGDEKLFF. The chain uses TRBV9 and TRBJ1-4; perhaps TRBD1 as D (5 bases). This CDR3 contains 14 residues. Germline loops: CDR1 SGDLS, CDR2 YYNGEE. Trimming left V 4 bases short and J 6 bases short, with 13 bases between.

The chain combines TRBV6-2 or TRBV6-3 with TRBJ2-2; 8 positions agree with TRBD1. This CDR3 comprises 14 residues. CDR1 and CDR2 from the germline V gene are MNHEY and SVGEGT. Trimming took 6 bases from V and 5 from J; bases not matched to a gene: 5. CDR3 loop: CASRGYRGTGELFF. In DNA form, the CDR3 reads TGTGCCAGCAGGGGCTACAGGGGGACCGGGGAGCTGTTTTTT.

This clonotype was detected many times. The CDR3 nucleotides are TGTGCCAGCAGTTTAAAGAGCTATGGCTACACCTTC. The encoded protein is CASSLKSYGYTF. J is TRBJ1-2 and V is TRBV12-3 or TRBV12-4, with D uncertain. The CDR3 contains 12 residues. Trimming stripped 2 bases from V and 4 bases from J, with 5 bases between.

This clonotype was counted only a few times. CDR3 DNA sequence: TGTGCCAGCACTGGTGATTCTCCAGTTACCGGGGAGCTGTTTTTT. Protein product: CASTGDSPVTGELFF. This chain links TRBV6-2 or TRBV6-3 with TRBJ2-2; D call uncertain. Per germline, CDR1 MNHEY and CDR2 SVGEGT. The V gene lost 7 bases and the J gene lost 5 bases, with 17 bases spanning the gap. This CDR3 comprises 15 residues.

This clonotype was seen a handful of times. The CDR3 DNA follows: TGCGCCAGCAGCTTGGCCTTGAGCGGACGGCAACTTAGCACAGATACGCAGTATTTT. It encodes CASSLALSGRQLSTDTQYF. The chain uses TRBV5-1 and TRBJ2-3; D perhaps matches TRBD2 (5 bases). Germline CDR1 and CDR2: SGHRS and YFSETQ. This CDR3 has 19 residues. V lost 0 bases and J lost 0, with 20 bases in between.